This T cell receptor (beta chain) was identified in a study of T-cell reconstitution after alpha-beta-depleted transplantation in children. Findings and limits, study-wide: Where some patients showed high TCRbeta diversity at day 60, it came from recipient T cells and thymic progenitors that had survived. About two months after transplant, alpha-beta T cells reportedly came from several hundred expanded graft clones. Newly produced T cells mostly provided counts and TCRbeta diversity after one year, as hyperexpanded clones declined.

Germline V gives CDR1 ENHRY, CDR2 SYGVKD. V dropped 3 bases and J dropped 3; count of bases not matched to a gene: 4. This CDR3 contains 14 residues. This sample's TCRbeta library carried unique molecular identifier barcodes. TCRdb re-analysed the PCR reads in MiXCR, keeping a single row per CDR3 protein. This table has more than 400,000 distinct CDR3 sequences, about 45% appearing once. This clonotype was counted once. Antigen: not known. The receptor was derived from a girl aged 2 to 9 with aplastic anemia, due to receive a stem cell transplant. Sequencing was performed on PBMCs, taken before TCRalphabeta/CD19-depleted stem cell transplant. The gene calls are TRBV10-3 and TRBJ1-2; 7 bases map to TRBD1. CDR3 nucleotide sequence: TGTGCCATCAGTGATGGGCAGGGGGACTATGGCTACACCTTC. Amino acids: CAISDGQGDYGYTF.